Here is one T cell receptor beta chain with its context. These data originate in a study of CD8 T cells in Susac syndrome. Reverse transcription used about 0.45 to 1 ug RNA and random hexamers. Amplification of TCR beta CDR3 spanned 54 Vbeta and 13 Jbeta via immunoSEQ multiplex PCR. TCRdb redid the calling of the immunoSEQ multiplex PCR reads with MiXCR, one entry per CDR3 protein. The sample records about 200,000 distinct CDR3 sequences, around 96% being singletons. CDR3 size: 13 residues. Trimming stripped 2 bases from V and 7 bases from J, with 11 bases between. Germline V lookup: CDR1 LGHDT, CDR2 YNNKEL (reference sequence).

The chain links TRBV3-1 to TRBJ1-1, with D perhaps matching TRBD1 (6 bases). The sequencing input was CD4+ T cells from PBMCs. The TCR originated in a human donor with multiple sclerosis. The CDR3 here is CASSQRDTGEAFF. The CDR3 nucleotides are TGTGCCAGCAGCCAACGGGACACCGGTGAAGCTTTCTTT.